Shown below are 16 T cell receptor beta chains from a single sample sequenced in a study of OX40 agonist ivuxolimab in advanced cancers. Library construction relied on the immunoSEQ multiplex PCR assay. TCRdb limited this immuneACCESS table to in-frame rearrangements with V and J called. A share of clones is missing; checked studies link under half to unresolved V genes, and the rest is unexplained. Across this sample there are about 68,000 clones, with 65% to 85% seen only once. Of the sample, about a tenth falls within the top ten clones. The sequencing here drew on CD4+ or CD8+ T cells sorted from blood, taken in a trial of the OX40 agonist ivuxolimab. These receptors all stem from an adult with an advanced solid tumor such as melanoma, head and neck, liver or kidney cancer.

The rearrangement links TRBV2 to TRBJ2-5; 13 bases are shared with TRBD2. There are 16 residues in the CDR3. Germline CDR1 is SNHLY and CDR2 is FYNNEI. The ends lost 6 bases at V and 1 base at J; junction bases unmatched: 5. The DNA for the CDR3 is TGTGCCAGCAGGGAGGGACTAGCGGGGAGCCAAGAGACCCAGTACTTC. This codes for CASREGLAGSQETQYF.

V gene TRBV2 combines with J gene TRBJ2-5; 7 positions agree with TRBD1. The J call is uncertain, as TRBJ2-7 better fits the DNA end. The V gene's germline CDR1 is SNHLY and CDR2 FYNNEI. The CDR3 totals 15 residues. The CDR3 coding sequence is TGTGCCAGCAGCCCTCCTAAGACAGGGATCCGCGAGCAGTACTTC. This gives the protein CASSPPKTGIREQYF.

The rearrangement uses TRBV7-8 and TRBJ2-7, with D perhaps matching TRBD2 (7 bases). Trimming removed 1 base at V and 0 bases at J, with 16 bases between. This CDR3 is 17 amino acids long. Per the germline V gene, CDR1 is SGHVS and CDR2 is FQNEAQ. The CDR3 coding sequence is TGTGCCAGCAGCTTAGGGGGGCTAGCGGACGTCTCCTACGAGCAGTACTTC. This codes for CASSLGGLADVSYEQYF.

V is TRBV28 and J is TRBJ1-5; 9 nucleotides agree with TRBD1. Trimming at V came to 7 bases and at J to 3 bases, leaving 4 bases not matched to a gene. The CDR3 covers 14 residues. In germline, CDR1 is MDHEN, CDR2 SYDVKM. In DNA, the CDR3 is TGTGCCAGCACAGGGACAGGGACCAATCAGCCCCAGCATTTT. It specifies CASTGTGTNQPQHF.

The CDR3 here is CASSPPDGGPQHF. The CDR3 coding sequence is TGTGCCAGCTCACCGCCGGACGGTGGGCCCCAGCATTTT. The chain carries TRBV18 and TRBJ1-5; no clear D. V was clipped by 3 bases and J by 9 bases, with 12 bases between them. Germline values: CDR1 KGHSH, CDR2 LQKENI. This CDR3 comprises 13 residues.

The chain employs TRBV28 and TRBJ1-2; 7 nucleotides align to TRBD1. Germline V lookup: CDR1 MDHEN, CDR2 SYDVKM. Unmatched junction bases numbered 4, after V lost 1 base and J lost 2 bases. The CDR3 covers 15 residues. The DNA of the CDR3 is TGTGCCAGCAGTTTATACAGGGGTATGAACTATGGCTACACCTTC. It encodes CASSLYRGMNYGYTF.

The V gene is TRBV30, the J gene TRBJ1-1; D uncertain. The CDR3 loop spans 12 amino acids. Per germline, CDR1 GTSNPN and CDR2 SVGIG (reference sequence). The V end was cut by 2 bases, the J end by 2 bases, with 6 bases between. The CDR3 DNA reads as TGTGCCTGGAGTATGGTTAACACTGAAGCTTTCTTT. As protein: CAWSMVNTEAFF.

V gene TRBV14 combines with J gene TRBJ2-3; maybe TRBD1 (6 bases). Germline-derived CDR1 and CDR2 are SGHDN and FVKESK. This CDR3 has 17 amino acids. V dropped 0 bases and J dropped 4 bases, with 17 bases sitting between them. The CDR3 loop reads CASSQDMGAVSADTQYF. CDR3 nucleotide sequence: TGTGCCAGCAGCCAAGATATGGGGGCAGTCTCGGCAGATACGCAGTATTTT.

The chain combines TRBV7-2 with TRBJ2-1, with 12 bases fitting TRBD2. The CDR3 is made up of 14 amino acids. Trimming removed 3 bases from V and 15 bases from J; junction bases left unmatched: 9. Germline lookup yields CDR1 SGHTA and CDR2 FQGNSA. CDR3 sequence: CASSFGTSGSPPFF. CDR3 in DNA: TGTGCCAGCAGCTTTGGGACTAGCGGGTCCCCTCCGTTCTTC.

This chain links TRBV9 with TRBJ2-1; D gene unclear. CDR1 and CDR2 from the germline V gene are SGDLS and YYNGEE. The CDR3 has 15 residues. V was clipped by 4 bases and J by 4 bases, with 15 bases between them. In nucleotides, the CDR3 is TGTGCCAGCAGCCCCCGACCAGGAGCTTACAATGAGCAGTTCTTC. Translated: CASSPRPGAYNEQFF. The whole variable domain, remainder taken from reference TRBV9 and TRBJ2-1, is DSGVTQTPKHLITATGQRVTLRCSPRSGDLSVYWYQQSLDQGLQFLIQYYNGEERAKGNILERFSAQQFPDLHSELNLSSLELGDSALYFCASSPRPGAYNEQFFGPGTRLTVL.

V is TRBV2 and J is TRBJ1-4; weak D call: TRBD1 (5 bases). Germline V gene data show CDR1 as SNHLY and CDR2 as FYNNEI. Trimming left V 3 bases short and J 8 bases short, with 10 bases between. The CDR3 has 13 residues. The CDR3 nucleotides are TGTGCCAGCAGTGACAGGGAAGGGGAAAAACTGTTTTTT. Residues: CASSDREGEKLFF.

The CDR3 spells CASSAGQGGHYGYTF. The CDR3 DNA sequence: TGTGCCAGCAGTGCCGGACAGGGGGGACACTATGGCTACACCTTC. The rearrangement uses TRBV2 and TRBJ1-2; 10 bases fit TRBD1. The CDR3 sequence is 15 residues long. Per germline, CDR1 SNHLY and CDR2 FYNNEI. Germline trimming cut 4 bases from V and 3 bases from J; bases unmatched to any gene: 5.

CDR3 coding DNA: TGTGCCAGCAGTGAAGGGTTGACAGGGACCTACGAGCAGTACTTC. Translated, it gives CASSEGLTGTYEQYF. The chain combines TRBV2 with TRBJ2-7, with 7 bases identical to TRBD1. Germline CDR1 and CDR2: SNHLY and FYNNEI. V was pared by 1 base and J by 2 bases, with 5 bases of the junction left unmatched. The CDR3 is 15 residues long. The entire variable domain, with the rest obtained from reference TRBV2 and TRBJ2-7, is as follows: EPEVTQTPSHQVTQMGQEVILRCVPISNHLYFYWYRQILGQKVEFLVSFYNNEISEKSEIFDDQFSVERPDGSNFTLKIRSTKLEDSAMYFCASSEGLTGTYEQYFGPGTRLTVT.

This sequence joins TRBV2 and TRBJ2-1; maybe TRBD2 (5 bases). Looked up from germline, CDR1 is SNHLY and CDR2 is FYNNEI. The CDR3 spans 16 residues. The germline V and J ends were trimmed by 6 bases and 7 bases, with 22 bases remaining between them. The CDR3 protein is CASSFKSRAPLNEQFF. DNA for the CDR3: TGTGCCAGCAGCTTCAAGTCGCGGGCCCCTCTTAATGAGCAGTTCTTC.

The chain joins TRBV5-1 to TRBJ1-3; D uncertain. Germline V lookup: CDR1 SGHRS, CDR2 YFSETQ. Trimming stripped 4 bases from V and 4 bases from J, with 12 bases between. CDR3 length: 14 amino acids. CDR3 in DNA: TGCGCCAGCAGCGGTAGCCTGGGGGGAAACACCATATATTTT. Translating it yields CASSGSLGGNTIYF.

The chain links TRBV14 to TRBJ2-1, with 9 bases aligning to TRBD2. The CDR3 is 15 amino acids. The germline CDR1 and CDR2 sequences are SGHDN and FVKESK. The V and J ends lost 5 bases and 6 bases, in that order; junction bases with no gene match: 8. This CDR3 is CASSSTEGLANEQFF. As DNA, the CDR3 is TGTGCCAGCAGCTCAACCGAGGGACTAGCCAATGAGCAGTTCTTC.